The 25 T cell receptor beta chains listed next were all sequenced from one sample in a study of blood T cell repertoires in COVID-19. The method was immunoSEQ multiplex PCR; TCRdb's version includes in-frame clones alone and lacks a portion of them. The sample has some 130,000 clones, less than 90% seen once. The specimen was PBMCs or T cells enriched from blood (not recorded which). The receptors shown here come from a man in his forties with acute COVID-19.

This clone was observed a handful of times. This rearrangement joins TRBV6-1 to TRBJ2-7; no reliable D call. Per germline, CDR1 MNHNS and CDR2 SASEGT. The V end lost 1 base, the J end lost 3 bases, and 7 bases lay between the germline ends. The CDR3 is 13 residues long. In DNA form, the CDR3 reads TGTGCCAGCAGTGAAGGACTTCACTACGAGCAGTACTTC. This encodes CASSEGLHYEQYF.

V gene TRBV28 combines with J gene TRBJ1-2, with 10 bases identical to TRBD1. CDR1 MDHEN and CDR2 SYDVKM come from the germline V gene. With V trimmed by 6 bases and J by 1 base, 11 bases remained unmatched. The CDR3 is 17 residues long. The CDR3 region has the DNA TGTGCCAGCAGACCCTCGACAGGGGGCTGGGATAACTATGGCTACACCTTC. Amino acids: CASRPSTGGWDNYGYTF.

This clone showed up just a few times. The chain combines TRBV29-1 with TRBJ2-7; D is perhaps TRBD2 (6 bases). This CDR3 spans 13 amino acids. Germline V lookup: CDR1 SQVTM, CDR2 ANQGSEA. V lost 5 bases and J 3 bases, leaving 14 bases between the germline ends. DNA for the CDR3: TGCAGCGTTAGTGACGGGAGTCTCTACGAGCAGTACTTC. Encoded protein: CSVSDGSLYEQYF.

The chain couples TRBV3-1 (or the pseudogene TRBV3-2) to TRBJ2-7; TRBD1 agrees at 8 bases. Germline CDR1 LGHDT, CDR2 YNNKEL (reference sequence). The CDR3 has 16 amino acids. V shed 5 bases, J shed 7 bases, and the junction held 16 bases outside the gene matches. As DNA, the CDR3 is TGTGCCAGCAGCTTCTACGCAGGGGGCGCTTTGGAAGAGCAGTACTTC. It specifies CASSFYAGGALEEQYF.

The J gene is TRBJ2-7, the V gene TRBV7-8; no clear D gene. Trimming took 1 base from V and 2 from J, leaving 12 bases between them. The V gene's germline CDR1 is SGHVS and CDR2 FQNEAQ. This CDR3 comprises 15 residues. The CDR3 bases are TGTGCCAGCAGCTTAGGTCTACCACCCCCCTACGAGCAGTACTTC. Translation: CASSLGLPPPYEQYF.

The chain combines TRBV15 with TRBJ1-1; unclear D gene. Germline V gives CDR1 LNHNV, CDR2 YYDKDF (reference sequence). The CDR3 runs 13 residues. The V gene lost 1 base and the J gene lost 3 bases, with 6 bases spanning the gap. The CDR3 loop reads CATSRVLDTEAFF. The CDR3 nucleotides read TGTGCCACCAGCAGAGTACTTGACACTGAAGCTTTCTTT. The whole variable domain, remainder taken from reference TRBV15 and TRBJ1-1, is DAMVIQNPRYQVTQFGKPVTLSCSQTLNHNVMYWYQQKSSQAPKLLFHYYDKDFNNEADTPDNFQSRRPNTSFCFLDIRSPGLGDTAMYLCATSRVLDTEAFFGQGTRLTVV.

This clone was seen a single time. V usage is TRBV19 and J usage is TRBJ2-1; D call uncertain. Trimming pared 4 bases from V and 6 bases from J, leaving 28 bases between. The germline gives CDR1 LNHDA, CDR2 SQIVND (reference sequence). The CDR3 has 19 amino acids. Here the CDR3 DNA reads TGTGCCAGTAGTACACTTTTTTTTAGACTCTCGAAAGCCACCAATGAGCAGTTCTTC. This sequence encodes CASSTLFFRLSKATNEQFF.

The chain combines TRBV4-1 with TRBJ2-1; no clear D gene. Germline CDR1 MGHRA, CDR2 YSYEKL. CDR3 length: 14 amino acids. The V gene lost 2 bases and the J gene lost 4 bases, with 9 bases spanning the gap. The CDR3 spells CASSQSTEYNEQFF. The CDR3 coding sequence is TGCGCCAGCAGCCAATCGACTGAATACAATGAGCAGTTCTTC.

This chain uses TRBV30 with TRBJ2-1; TRBD2 matches 10 bases. The trim removed 6 bases at V and 0 bases at J, leaving 8 bases unmatched. This CDR3 has 16 amino acids. Germline values: CDR1 GTSNPN, CDR2 SVGIG (reference sequence). The CDR3: CACPVAGGSSYNEQFF. Written as DNA, the CDR3 is TGTGCCTGCCCGGTAGCGGGGGGAAGCTCCTACAATGAGCAGTTCTTC.

The V and J genes are TRBV7-2 and TRBJ1-6, with a weak D call TRBD1 (6 bases). The length of the CDR3 is 17 residues. Trimming shortened V by 5 bases and J by 6 bases, and 20 bases separated the two germline ends. From germline, CDR1 is SGHTA and CDR2 FQGNSA. For the CDR3, the DNA is TGTGCCAGCAGCCTACCCGGCCGGGGGGGCGTTAATTCACCCCTCCACTTT. Its translation: CASSLPGRGGVNSPLHF. The complete variable domain, with remaining parts taken from reference TRBV7-2 and TRBJ1-6, reads GAGVSQSPSNKVTEKGKDVELRCDPISGHTALYWYRQSLGQGLEFLIYFQGNSAPDKSGLPSDRFSAERTGGSVSTLTIQRTQQEDSAVYLCASSLPGRGGVNSPLHFGNGTRLTVT.

This rearrangement joins TRBV29-1 to TRBJ2-4, with 8 bases identical to TRBD1. The germline CDR1 and CDR2 sequences are SQVTM and ANQGSEA. V trimming: 6 bases; J trimming: 9 bases; junction bases outside the gene matches: 10. The CDR3 runs 13 residues. The CDR3 nucleotides are TGCAGCGTAGTTGCAGGGGGCTATGGCATTCAGTACTTC. Amino acid sequence: CSVVAGGYGIQYF.

The chain carries TRBV13 and TRBJ2-2; D gene uncertain. The germline gives CDR1 PRHDT, CDR2 FYEKMQ (reference sequence). V lost 4 bases, J lost 0 bases, and 3 bases lay in between. CDR3 length: 13 amino acids. The CDR3 DNA sequence: TGTGCCAGCAGCTCATCGAACACCGGGGAGCTGTTTTTT. It specifies CASSSSNTGELFF.

This clone showed up just once. V gene TRBV6-5 combines with J gene TRBJ2-7; D not resolved. Trimming removed 5 bases at V and 1 base at J, with 12 bases between. Looked up from germline, CDR1 is MNHEY and CDR2 is SVGAGI. The CDR3 length is 14 residues. CDR3 in amino acids: CASSPLGSSYEQYF. CDR3 coding DNA: TGTGCCAGCAGTCCCCTAGGTAGTTCCTACGAGCAGTACTTC.

The rearrangement links TRBV5-6 to TRBJ1-6; possible D gene TRBD1, 6 bases. Trimming took 0 bases from V and 9 from J, leaving 10 bases between them. The germline V gene encodes CDR1 SGHDT and CDR2 YYEEEE. The CDR3 consists of 14 residues. The CDR3 sequence is CASSLGQAISPLHF. Written as DNA, the CDR3 is TGTGCCAGCAGCTTGGGACAGGCGATTTCACCCCTCCACTTT.

This chain links TRBV28 with TRBJ1-4, with D tentatively TRBD1 (5 bases). V gave up 3 bases and J gave up 6 bases, with 17 bases separating them. Looked up from germline, CDR1 is MDHEN and CDR2 is SYDVKM. The CDR3 sequence is 16 residues long. The CDR3 nucleotides read TGTGCCAGCAGTTTTGGTGGGGCCCAGAGATATGAAAAACTGTTTTTT. It is translated as CASSFGGAQRYEKLFF.

The CDR3, as DNA: TGTGCCAGCAGCCGGACAGGGGGCCGTGAAAAACTGTTTTTT. Translated: CASSRTGGREKLFF. This sequence joins TRBV7-9 and TRBJ1-4, with 11 positions matching TRBD1. Germline V gene lookup returns CDR1 SEHNR and CDR2 FQNEAQ (reference sequence). V lost 5 bases, J lost 7 bases, and 3 bases stayed unmatched. The length of the CDR3 is 14 residues. The variable domain in full, completed from reference TRBV7-9 and TRBJ1-4, reads DTGVSQNPRHKITKRGQNVTFRCDPISEHNRLYWYRQTLGQGPEFLTYFQNEAQLEKSRLLSDRFSAERPKGSFSTLEIQRTEQGDSAMYLCASSRTGGREKLFFGSGTQLSVL.

The chain couples TRBV19 to TRBJ1-1; the D is unclear. V lost 7 bases and J 1 base, leaving 7 bases between the germline ends. From germline, CDR1 is LNHDA and CDR2 SQIVND (reference sequence). This CDR3 has 12 amino acids. Here the CDR3 reads CASKYSNTEAFF. CDR3 DNA sequence: TGTGCCAGTAAATATTCGAACACTGAAGCTTTCTTT.

This rearrangement joins TRBV15 to TRBJ2-1; 8 bases map to TRBD2. The V gene's germline CDR1 is LNHNV and CDR2 YYDKDF (reference sequence). The CDR3 contains 15 residues. V was clipped by 0 bases and J by 12 bases; unmatched bases: 10. The CDR3 bases are TGTGCCACCAGCAGAGAGCTAGCGGGCACAATGACGCAGTTCTTC. It yields the protein CATSRELAGTMTQFF.

V gene TRBV7-2 combines with J gene TRBJ2-1; D unresolved. Trimming removed 1 base from V and 0 bases from J, with 13 bases in between. This CDR3 contains 17 residues. CDR1 SGHTA and CDR2 FQGNSA come from the germline V gene. The CDR3 loop reads CASSLGYGRSSYNEQFF. The CDR3 nucleotides read TGTGCCAGCAGCTTAGGTTATGGCCGCAGCTCCTACAATGAGCAGTTCTTC.

The genes are TRBV7-9 and TRBJ2-1; 9 bases map to TRBD2. In germline, CDR1 is SEHNR, CDR2 FQNEAQ (reference sequence). This CDR3 has 15 amino acids. The trim removed 1 base at V and 8 bases at J, leaving 6 bases unmatched. The CDR3 DNA is TGTGCCAGCAGCTTAGTAGCGGGGGTTTTGGATGAGCAGTTCTTC. Amino acids: CASSLVAGVLDEQFF.

V and J are TRBV19 and TRBJ2-4; TRBD1 matches at 8 bases. V trimming: 4 bases; J trimming: 0 bases; junction bases outside the gene matches: 8. This CDR3 comprises 17 residues. CDR1 and CDR2 (germline): LNHDA, SQIVND (reference sequence). CDR3 sequence reads: CASSTDRQGIAKNIQYF. CDR3 DNA: TGTGCCAGTAGTACCGACCGACAGGGGATAGCCAAAAACATTCAGTACTTC.

The chain carries TRBV11-2 and TRBJ2-1, with D unclear. The CDR3 runs to 12 residues. Germline V gene lookup returns CDR1 SGHAT and CDR2 FQNNGV. V was trimmed by 2 bases and J by 5 bases, leaving 4 bases between them. CDR3 coding DNA: TGTGCCAGCAGCTTATCAGACAATGAGCAGTTCTTC. Protein: CASSLSDNEQFF.

This clone was counted between two and nine times. J is TRBJ2-7 and V is TRBV7-2, with D possibly matching TRBD1 (5 bases). The CDR3 has 14 amino acids. From germline, CDR1 is SGHTA and CDR2 FQGNSA. The germline V and J ends were trimmed by 5 bases and 0 bases, with 11 bases remaining between them. The CDR3 is CASSTGHRSYEQYF. In DNA, the CDR3 is TGTGCCAGCAGCACAGGTCACCGCTCCTACGAGCAGTACTTC.

The chain uses TRBV4-3 and TRBJ2-5; D may be TRBD2 (6 bases). CDR1 and CDR2 from the germline V gene are LGHNA and YSLEER. Trimming pared 0 bases from V and 7 bases from J, leaving 15 bases between. The CDR3 has 15 residues. The CDR3: CASSQDWGVWGTQYF. The CDR3 DNA reads as TGCGCCAGCAGCCAAGATTGGGGGGTCTGGGGGACCCAGTACTTC.

This chain connects TRBV19 to TRBJ2-6; no clear D. This CDR3 has 15 amino acids. V was trimmed by 5 bases and J by 2 bases, leaving 10 bases between them. In germline, CDR1 is LNHDA, CDR2 SQIVND (reference sequence). CDR3: CASSVISTGANVLTF. In DNA, the CDR3 is TGTGCCAGTAGTGTCATATCTACTGGGGCCAACGTCCTGACTTTC.